This TCR beta chain is from a study of blood T cells in healthy people across ages. General observations from the study: Unsorted PBMC input precluded a conclusive naive versus antigen-experienced comparison. Across samples, TCR beta diversity tracked strongly with naive T cell percentage.

V was shortened by 4 bases and J by 10 bases, with 22 bases between the two germline ends. The CDR3 is made up of 15 amino acids. Germline CDR1 reads SGHAT; CDR2 reads FQNNGV. Alongside a J-beta primer mix, a sample-barcoded 5' primer served in a second PCR lasting about 7 to 11 cycles. Every cDNA molecule bore a tag from a template-switch adaptor containing 12 random nucleotides. TCRdb itself ran the 5' RACE reads through MiXCR, one entry per CDR3 protein. Among 1.5 million to 2 million distinct CDR3 sequences listed, about 49% were seen once. Peripheral blood, roughly 9.3 milliliters per donor, was collected. Points on this clonotype: Antigen: not known.

The specimen sequenced was blood. The source of this sequence is a woman in her thirties or forties in good health. The J gene is TRBJ1-1, the V gene TRBV11-2; tentatively, D is TRBD1 (5 bases). CDR3 coding DNA: TGTGCCAGCAGCTCCCGGGGGGGGAATGGGTGTTCAGCTTTCTTT. It codes for CASSSRGGNGCSAFF.